Shown below are 14 T cell receptor beta chains from a single sample sequenced in a study of T cell responses to AZD1222 COVID-19 vaccine. The assay was immunoSEQ multiplex PCR, and TCRdb's table has in-frame clones only and misses some. The table has roughly 83,000 clones, roughly 82% seen once. The starting material was peripheral blood, obtained on day 0 of AZD1222 vaccination. The source of these receptors is an adult in good health.

J is TRBJ1-5 and V is TRBV19, with no clear D. Germline-derived CDR1 and CDR2 are LNHDA and SQIVND (reference sequence). The length of the CDR3 is 9 residues. V dropped 8 bases and J dropped 10 bases, with 6 bases sitting between them. CDR3 region: CASGLPQHF. As DNA, the CDR3 is TGTGCCAGTGGCCTTCCCCAGCATTTT. Using reference TRBV19 and TRBJ1-5 for the parts outside the CDR3, the full variable domain is DGGITQSPKYLFRKEGQNVTLSCEQNLNHDAMYWYRQDPGQGLRLIYYSQIVNDFQKGDIAEGYSVSREKKESFPLTVTSAQKNPTAFYLCASGLPQHFGDGTRLSIL.

The chain has TRBV6-1 and TRBJ1-5, with unresolved D. Per the germline V gene, CDR1 is MNHNS and CDR2 is SASEGT. The V end lost 2 bases, the J end lost 0 bases, and 11 bases lay between the germline ends. This CDR3 comprises 16 residues. The CDR3 loop is CASSEWGGNSNQPQHF. The CDR3 DNA reads as TGTGCCAGCAGTGAATGGGGAGGTAATAGCAATCAGCCCCAGCATTTT.

This clone has just a few counts. The chain is built from TRBV5-1 and TRBJ1-5, with 9 bases that match TRBD1. The CDR3 extends over 15 amino acids. Germline values: CDR1 SGHRS, CDR2 YFSETQ. J gave up 1 base and V 4 bases, and 3 bases lay outside the gene matches. The DNA of the CDR3 is TGCGCCAGCAGCCCCGGGACAGGGAGCAATCAGCCCCAGCATTTT. Its translation: CASSPGTGSNQPQHF.

This chain connects TRBV19 to TRBJ2-7; D could derive from TRBD1 or TRBD2 (5 bases each). CDR3 length: 14 amino acids. Germline V gives CDR1 LNHDA, CDR2 SQIVND (reference sequence). V was shortened by 3 bases and J by 2 bases, with 11 bases between the two germline ends. CDR3 sequence reads: CASSIQGTTYEQYF. CDR3 bases: TGTGCCAGTAGTATCCAAGGGACCACCTACGAGCAGTACTTC.

The J gene is TRBJ1-6, the V gene TRBV3-1 (or the pseudogene TRBV3-2), with 9 bases aligning to TRBD1. This CDR3 is 16 amino acids long. V dropped 3 bases and J dropped 7; count of bases not matched to a gene: 7. CDR1 and CDR2 from the germline V gene are LGHDT and YNNKEL (reference sequence). This CDR3 is CASSHLQGAVNSPLHF. The CDR3 DNA follows: TGTGCCAGCAGCCACTTACAGGGGGCCGTAAATTCACCCCTCCACTTT.

The genes are TRBV9 and TRBJ2-1; TRBD2 matches at 12 bases. Trimming at V came to 4 bases and at J to 12 bases, leaving 5 bases not matched to a gene. Germline CDR1 SGDLS, CDR2 YYNGEE. This CDR3 comprises 13 residues. This chain's CDR3 is CASSSSSGGAQFF. CDR3 DNA: TGTGCCAGCAGCTCCTCTAGCGGGGGGGCGCAGTTCTTC.

This clone was observed a handful of times. This rearrangement joins TRBV7-8 to TRBJ2-1; the match to TRBD1 covers 7 bases. The germline V gene encodes CDR1 SGHVS and CDR2 FQNEAQ. After removal of 5 bases from V and 6 bases from J, the junction contained 10 bases not matched to a gene. The CDR3 extends over 15 amino acids. The CDR3 DNA reads TGTGCCAGCAGCCCCAGACAGGGTCCTAGCAATGAGCAGTTCTTC. This sequence encodes CASSPRQGPSNEQFF.

As for this clone: Within the sample, other DNA sequences also encode this same CDR3. The chain joins TRBV12-3 or TRBV12-4 to TRBJ2-7; the match to TRBD1 covers 7 bases. The V and J ends lost 6 bases and 4 bases, in that order; junction bases with no gene match: 6. The CDR3 sequence is 13 residues long. CDR3 nucleotide sequence: TGTGCCAGCAGCCCGACAGGGACGTACGAGCAGTACTTC. Protein: CASSPTGTYEQYF.

The chain has TRBV6-5 and TRBJ1-1; D is possibly TRBD1 (6 bases). CDR1 is MNHEY, CDR2 SVGAGI, per germline. V lost 2 bases and J lost 4, with 11 bases in between. CDR3 length: 14 residues. The CDR3 sequence is CASSYVDSGTEAFF. The DNA of the CDR3 is TGTGCCAGCAGTTACGTGGACAGCGGCACTGAAGCTTTCTTT.

The chain carries TRBV6-2 or TRBV6-3 and TRBJ2-5; weak D call: TRBD2 (5 bases). The CDR3 loop spans 16 amino acids. CDR1 is MNHEY and CDR2 is SVGEGT in the germline V gene. V lost 6 bases and J lost 0, with 17 bases in between. CDR3 sequence (DNA): TGTGCCAGCAGCCCCCAGTTGTGGGAGAACCAAGAGACCCAGTACTTC. This codes for CASSPQLWENQETQYF.

This rearrangement joins TRBV7-2 to TRBJ1-1; 8 nucleotides align to TRBD1. The CDR3 runs 15 residues. The V gene's germline CDR1 is SGHTA and CDR2 FQGNSA. Trimming took 3 bases from V and 5 from J; bases not matched to a gene: 8. The CDR3 here is CASSFYRGGETEAFF. In nucleotides, the CDR3 is TGTGCCAGCAGCTTCTACAGGGGGGGAGAAACTGAAGCTTTCTTT.

In its sample, this clone was seen once. V gene TRBV12-3 or TRBV12-4 combines with J gene TRBJ1-4; no definite D call. This CDR3 has 12 residues. V lost 3 bases to trimming and J lost 8 bases, with 7 bases between them. The DNA for the CDR3 is TGTGCCAGCAGTTTTGGAGGCGAAAAACTGTTTTTT. The encoded protein is CASSFGGEKLFF.

The chain employs TRBV4-1 and TRBJ1-2; 7 bases line up with TRBD1. The V segment lost 3 bases and the J segment 4 bases; nucleotides outside the gene matches: 11. The CDR3 has 16 amino acids. CDR1 and CDR2 (germline): MGHRA, YSYEKL. CDR3: CASSQTTGARGYGYTF. CDR3 nucleotide sequence: TGCGCCAGCAGCCAGACCACAGGGGCCAGGGGCTATGGCTACACCTTC.

This chain uses TRBV2 with TRBJ1-5; D not certain. Germline CDR1 is SNHLY and CDR2 is FYNNEI. The CDR3 covers 15 residues. V was shortened by 4 bases and J by 2 bases, with 12 bases between the two germline ends. Here the CDR3 reads CASSVGRAGNQPQHF. The DNA of the CDR3 is TGTGCCAGCAGTGTTGGGAGGGCTGGCAATCAGCCCCAGCATTTT.